This is a list of T cell receptor beta chains from one sample in a study of blood T cell repertoires in COVID-19. Method: immunoSEQ multiplex PCR; TCRdb's copy keeps in-frame clones and lacks some. The sample shows 210,000 or so clones, around 82% of them seen only once. Sequencing was carried out using PBMCs or T cells enriched from blood (not recorded which). These TCRs come from a man aged 25 to 40 with acute COVID-19. CDR3s include the opening cysteine and the closing phenylalanine or tryptophan. D genes are given only for firm matches. Expanded clones get a size class; other rows say once, few or many, or leave the size out.

j_call v_call clone_size d_call cdr3_aa cdr3_nt
TRBJ1-4 TRBV11-1 few . CASSLDLGGKLFF TGTGCCAGCAGCTTGGACCTGGGGGGAAAACTGTTTTTT
TRBJ1-1 TRBV5-4 . . CASSFVGLNTEAFF TGTGCCAGCAGCTTCGTGGGACTTAACACTGAAGCTTTCTTT
TRBJ1-1 TRBV28 . . CASSLPGFGAFF TGTGCCAGCAGTTTACCAGGGTTCGGAGCTTTCTTT
TRBJ2-2 TRBV14 . . CASSQTRRAKTAGELFF TGTGCCAGCAGCCAGACGAGGAGGGCAAAGACTGCCGGGGAGCTGTTTTTT
TRBJ2-1 TRBV7-2 . . CASSSFGGVGNEQFF TGTGCCAGCAGCTCCTTCGGCGGGGTAGGAAATGAGCAGTTCTTC
TRBJ2-1 TRBV5-1 . TRBD1 CASRTGGNEQFF TGCGCCAGCAGGACAGGGGGCAATGAGCAGTTCTTC
TRBJ2-1 TRBV20-1 once . CSATYYEQFF TGCAGTGCTACTTATTATGAGCAGTTCTTC
TRBJ1-4 TRBV11-2 . . CASSLWGEREKLFF TGTGCCAGCAGCTTATGGGGCGAAAGAGAAAAACTGTTTTTT
TRBJ2-7 TRBV6-5 . . CASTQIHEQYF TGTGCCAGCACACAGATCCACGAGCAGTACTTC
TRBJ2-5 TRBV5-4 . . CASSFQGQAETQYF TGTGCCAGCAGCTTCCAGGGGCAGGCAGAGACCCAGTACTTC
TRBJ1-2 TRBV4-1 . . CASSQDNGNGYTF TGCGCCAGCAGCCAAGATAACGGGAATGGCTACACCTTC
TRBJ1-2 TRBV11-2 . . CASSLTFDTANYGYTF TGTGCCAGCAGCCTAACCTTTGACACGGCTAACTATGGCTACACCTTC
TRBJ2-3 TRBV7-2 . TRBD2 CASSSRLAGATDTQYF TGTGCCAGCAGCTCCAGACTAGCGGGGGCCACAGATACGCAGTATTTT
TRBJ1-2 TRBV27 . . CASSFKKQGKGYGYTF TGTGCCAGCAGTTTCAAGAAACAGGGAAAGGGGTATGGCTACACCTTC
TRBJ2-7 TRBV5-6 . . CASSLGGRRVEQYF TGTGCCAGCAGCTTGGGGGGGCGACGGGTCGAGCAGTACTTC
TRBJ2-7 TRBV7-2 . TRBD1 CASSLGGTGGSAKQYF TGTGCCAGCAGCTTAGGGGGAACAGGGGGATCGGCTAAGCAGTACTTC
TRBJ1-6 TRBV6-5 . . CASSPHSYNSPLHF TGTGCCAGCAGTCCCCATTCCTATAATTCACCCCTCCACTTT
TRBJ2-3 TRBV27 . TRBD2 CASSAGGVRMTDTQYF TGTGCCAGCTCGGCGGGAGGGGTTAGAATGACAGATACGCAGTATTTT
TRBJ1-2 TRBV7-9 . . CASSPDNSGYTF TGTGCCAGCAGCCCTGACAATTCTGGCTACACCTTC
TRBJ1-1 TRBV5-1 . TRBD1 CASSSGTGNTEAFF TGCGCCAGCAGCTCAGGGACAGGGAACACTGAAGCTTTCTTT
TRBJ1-1 TRBV4-1 . TRBD1 CASSQVSGTGTTEAFF TGCGCCAGCAGCCAAGTTAGTGGGACAGGGACCACTGAAGCTTTCTTT
TRBJ1-6 TRBV3-1/TRBV3-2 . . CASSQGGGGNSPLHF TGTGCCAGCAGCCAAGGGGGCGGCGGTAATTCACCCCTCCACTTT
TRBJ1-4 TRBV2 . . CASTDGLGEKLFF TGTGCCAGCACTGACGGGTTAGGAGAAAAACTGTTTTTT
TRBJ1-5 TRBV12-5 . . CASGPDTYNQPQHF TGTGCTAGTGGACCCGACACCTACAATCAGCCCCAGCATTTT
TRBJ1-1 TRBV10-1 once . CASSVSVETMNTEAFF TGCGCCAGCAGTGTTTCTGTAGAAACCATGAACACTGAAGCTTTCTTT
TRBJ1-4 TRBV11-2 once . CASSLAQATVATNEKLFF TGTGCCAGCAGCTTAGCGCAGGCCACGGTTGCAACTAATGAAAAACTGTTTTTT